The T cell receptor beta chain under discussion was sequenced for a study of blood T cell repertoires in COVID-19. Study context: The origin of the acute and convalescent COVID-19 samples was the United States, Italy and Spain.

Assay: immunoSEQ multiplex PCR; the TCRdb copy retains only in-frame clones and omits some. The sample yields 180,000 or so clones, 65% to 85% seen once. Trimming cost V 0 bases and J 9 bases; bases outside gene matches: 8. The CDR3 is 16 residues long. Germline CDR1 and CDR2: SGDLS and YYNGEE. The sample consisted of PBMCs or T cells enriched from blood (not recorded which). The chain joins TRBV9 to TRBJ2-1; 11 bases line up with TRBD2. The sequence derives from a woman aged 60-70 years who had recovered from COVID-19. The CDR3 nucleotides are TGTGCCAGCAGCGTAGCTGGTAGCGGGAGGGCCAGTGAGCAGTTCTTC. Residues: CASSVAGSGRASEQFF.